In this sample, the clone carrying this T cell receptor (beta chain) turned up a few times. The data are from a study of T cells after posttransplantation cyclophosphamide. Busulfan-fludarabine conditioning, marrow transplant, and cyclophosphamide on days +3 and +4 were administered. The assay was immunoSEQ multiplex PCR, and TCRdb's table has in-frame clones only and misses some. The sample lists 30,000 to 45,000 clones; around 80% were seen once. This CDR3 region has 17 residues. Germline V gene sequence: CDR1 MNHNS, CDR2 SASEGT. The germline V and J ends were trimmed by 2 bases and 1 base, with 15 bases remaining between them.

The J gene is TRBJ1-5, the V gene TRBV6-1; no definite D call. The receptor's source is a female patient aged 40 to 50 who received an allogeneic stem cell transplant from a related donor, was CMV-positive, and had no GVHD. Certain T cells may be donor cells from the graft. Here the sequenced sample was CD4+ T cells sorted from blood, taken approximately 2,000 days after a stem cell transplant with posttransplant cyclophosphamide. In DNA, the CDR3 is TGTGCCAGCAGTGAACCCCCACAGCTTAGAAGCAATCAGCCCCAGCATTTT. This translates into CASSEPPQLRSNQPQHF.